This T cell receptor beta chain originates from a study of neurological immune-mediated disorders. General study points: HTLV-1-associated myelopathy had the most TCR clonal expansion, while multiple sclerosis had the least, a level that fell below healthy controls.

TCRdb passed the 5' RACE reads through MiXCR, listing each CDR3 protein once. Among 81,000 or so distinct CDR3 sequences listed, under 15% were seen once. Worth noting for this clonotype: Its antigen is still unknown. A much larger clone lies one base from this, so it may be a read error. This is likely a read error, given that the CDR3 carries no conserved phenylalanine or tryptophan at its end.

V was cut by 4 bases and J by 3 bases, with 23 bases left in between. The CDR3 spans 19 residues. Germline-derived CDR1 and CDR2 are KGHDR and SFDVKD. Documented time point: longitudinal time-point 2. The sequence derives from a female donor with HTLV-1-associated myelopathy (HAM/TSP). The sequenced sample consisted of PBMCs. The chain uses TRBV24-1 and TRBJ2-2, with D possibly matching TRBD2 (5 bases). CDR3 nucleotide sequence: TGTGCCACCAGTGACCCCTCGGCGGGCGCGAGTAGGGACACCGGGGAGCTGTTTATT. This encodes CATSDPSAGASRDTGELFI.